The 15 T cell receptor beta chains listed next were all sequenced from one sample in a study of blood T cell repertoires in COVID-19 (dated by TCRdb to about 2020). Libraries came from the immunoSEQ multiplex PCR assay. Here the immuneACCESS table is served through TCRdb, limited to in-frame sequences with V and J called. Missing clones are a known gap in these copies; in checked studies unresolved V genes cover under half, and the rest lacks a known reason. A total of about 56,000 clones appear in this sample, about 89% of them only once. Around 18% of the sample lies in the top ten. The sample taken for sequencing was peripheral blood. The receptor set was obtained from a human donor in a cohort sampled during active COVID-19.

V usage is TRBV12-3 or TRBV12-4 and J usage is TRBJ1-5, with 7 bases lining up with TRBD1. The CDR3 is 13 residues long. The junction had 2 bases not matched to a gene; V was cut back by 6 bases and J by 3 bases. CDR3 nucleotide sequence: TGTGCCAGCAGGGGACAGAACAATCAGCCCCAGCATTTT. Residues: CASRGQNNQPQHF.

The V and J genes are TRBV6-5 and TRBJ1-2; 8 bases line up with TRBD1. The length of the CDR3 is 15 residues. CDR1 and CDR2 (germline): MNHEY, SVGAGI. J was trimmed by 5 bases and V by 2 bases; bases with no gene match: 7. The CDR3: CASSYGAGGLYGYTF. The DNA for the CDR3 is TGTGCCAGCAGTTACGGTGCAGGGGGCCTGTATGGCTACACCTTC.

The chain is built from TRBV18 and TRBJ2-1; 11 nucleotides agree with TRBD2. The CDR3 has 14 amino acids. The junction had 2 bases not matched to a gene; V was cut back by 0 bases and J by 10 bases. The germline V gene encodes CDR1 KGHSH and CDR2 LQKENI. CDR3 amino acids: CASSPPASGGEQFF. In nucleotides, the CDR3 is TGTGCCAGCTCACCACCGGCTAGCGGGGGGGAGCAGTTCTTC.

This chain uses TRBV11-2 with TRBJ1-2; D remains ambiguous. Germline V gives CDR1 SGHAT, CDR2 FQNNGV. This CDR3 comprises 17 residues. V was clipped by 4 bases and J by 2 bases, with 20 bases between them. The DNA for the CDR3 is TGTGCCAGCAGCTCAACAGCGGCTACCTCGGCCAACTATGGCTACACCTTC. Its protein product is CASSSTAATSANYGYTF.

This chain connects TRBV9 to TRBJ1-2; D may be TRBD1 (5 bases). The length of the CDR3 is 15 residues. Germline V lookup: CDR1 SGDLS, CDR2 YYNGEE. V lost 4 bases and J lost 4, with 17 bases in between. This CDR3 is CASSPQTAPAYGYTF. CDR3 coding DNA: TGTGCCAGCAGCCCTCAGACAGCTCCGGCCTATGGCTACACCTTC.

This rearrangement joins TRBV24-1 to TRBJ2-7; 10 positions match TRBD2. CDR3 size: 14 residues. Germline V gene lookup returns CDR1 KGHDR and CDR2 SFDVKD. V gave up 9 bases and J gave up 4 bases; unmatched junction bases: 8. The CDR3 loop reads CATLRTSGIYEQYF. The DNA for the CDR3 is TGTGCCACCCTAAGGACTAGCGGTATATACGAGCAGTACTTC.

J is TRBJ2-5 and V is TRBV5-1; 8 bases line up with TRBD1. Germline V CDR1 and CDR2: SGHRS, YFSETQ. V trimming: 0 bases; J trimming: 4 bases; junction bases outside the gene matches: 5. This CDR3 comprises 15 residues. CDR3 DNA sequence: TGCGCCAGCAGCTTGGCCGGACAGGGAGGAGAGACCCAGTACTTC. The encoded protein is CASSLAGQGGETQYF.

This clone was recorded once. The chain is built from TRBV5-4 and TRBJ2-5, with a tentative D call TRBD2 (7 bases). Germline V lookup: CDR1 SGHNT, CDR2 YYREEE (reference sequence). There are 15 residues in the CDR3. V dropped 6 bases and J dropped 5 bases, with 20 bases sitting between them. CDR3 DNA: TGTGCCAGCACCGTTTCGGGGGGCTTGCGGGAGACCCAGTACTTC. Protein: CASTVSGGLRETQYF. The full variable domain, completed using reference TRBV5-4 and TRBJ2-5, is ETGVTQSPTHLIKTRGQQVTLRCSSQSGHNTVSWYQQALGQGPQFIFQYYREEENGRGNFPPRFSGLQFPNYSSELNVNALELDDSALYLCASTVSGGLRETQYFGPGTRLLVL.

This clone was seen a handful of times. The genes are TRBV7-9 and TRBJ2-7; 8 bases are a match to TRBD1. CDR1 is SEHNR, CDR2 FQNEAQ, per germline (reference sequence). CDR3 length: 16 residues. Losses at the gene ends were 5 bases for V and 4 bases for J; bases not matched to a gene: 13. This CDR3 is CASSPGAPGQEYEQYF. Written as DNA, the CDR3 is TGTGCCAGCAGCCCCGGAGCACCGGGACAGGAGTACGAGCAGTACTTC. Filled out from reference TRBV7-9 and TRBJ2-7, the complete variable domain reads DTGVSQNPRHKITKRGQNVTFRCDPISEHNRLYWYRQTLGQGPEFLTYFQNEAQLEKSRLLSDRFSAERPKGSFSTLEIQRTEQGDSAMYLCASSPGAPGQEYEQYFGPGTRLTVT.

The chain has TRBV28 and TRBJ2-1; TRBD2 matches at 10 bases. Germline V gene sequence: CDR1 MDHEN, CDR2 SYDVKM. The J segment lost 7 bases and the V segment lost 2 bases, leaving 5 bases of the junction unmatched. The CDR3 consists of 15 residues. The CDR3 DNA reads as TGTGCCAGCAGTTTAAGCGGGGGGGCCTTTAATGAGCAGTTCTTC. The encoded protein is CASSLSGGAFNEQFF.

CDR3 sequence: CASSRRGRQETQYF. CDR3 nucleotide sequence: TGTGCCAGCTCACGGCGGGGGCGTCAAGAGACCCAGTACTTC. This chain joins TRBV18 and TRBJ2-5, with D perhaps TRBD2 (7 bases). Per germline, CDR1 KGHSH and CDR2 LQKENI. Trimming shortened V by 4 bases and J by 2 bases, and 11 bases separated the two germline ends. This CDR3 comprises 14 residues.

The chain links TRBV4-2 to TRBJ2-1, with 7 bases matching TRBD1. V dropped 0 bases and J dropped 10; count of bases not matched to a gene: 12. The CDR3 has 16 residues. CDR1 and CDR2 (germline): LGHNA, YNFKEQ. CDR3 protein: CASSQDVGQIIREQFF. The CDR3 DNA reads TGTGCCAGCAGCCAAGACGTGGGACAGATAATAAGGGAGCAGTTCTTC.

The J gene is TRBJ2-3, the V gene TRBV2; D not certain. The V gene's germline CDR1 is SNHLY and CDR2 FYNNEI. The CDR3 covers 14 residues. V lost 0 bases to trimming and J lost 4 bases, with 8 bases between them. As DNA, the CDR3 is TGTGCCAGCAGTGAAGCTCCCTATGCAGATACGCAGTATTTT. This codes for CASSEAPYADTQYF.

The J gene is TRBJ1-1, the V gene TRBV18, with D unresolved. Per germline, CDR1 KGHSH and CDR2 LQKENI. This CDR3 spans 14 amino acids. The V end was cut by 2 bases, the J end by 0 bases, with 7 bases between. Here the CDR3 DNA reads TGTGCCAGCTCACCAGAGACTATGAACACTGAAGCTTTCTTT. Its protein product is CASSPETMNTEAFF.

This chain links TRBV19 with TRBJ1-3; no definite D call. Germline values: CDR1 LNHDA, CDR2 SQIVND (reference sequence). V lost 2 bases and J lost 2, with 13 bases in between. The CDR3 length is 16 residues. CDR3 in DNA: TGTGCCAGTAGTATACGTCTCCCGGGGACTGGAAACACCATATATTTT. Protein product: CASSIRLPGTGNTIYF.